This T cell receptor beta chain stems from a study of CD8 T cells in ankylosing spondylitis. This clonotype has a handful of counts. Antigen unknown. TCRdb passed the 5' RACE reads through MiXCR, listing each CDR3 protein once. The repertoire holds 750,000 to 850,000 distinct CDR3 sequences, with approximately 12% as singletons. Overall study results and limits: Reports of some motif variants in reactive arthritis synovial fluid and blood predate this one. The study identified a TCR beta motif of eight highly homologous variants that appeared characteristic of ankylosing spondylitis blood.

The sequenced material came from blood, either unsorted or a sorted T cell fraction (not recorded which). The clonotype comes from a male donor with ankylosing spondylitis.

DNA for the CDR3: TGCAGTGCTAGACTTACCGGGACCGGCAATCAGCCCCAGCATTTT. Translating it yields CSARLTGTGNQPQHF. The chain links TRBV20-1 to TRBJ1-5, with D tentatively TRBD1 (5 bases). Trimming removed 2 bases from V and 2 bases from J, with 13 bases in between. The CDR3 consists of 15 residues. Germline values: CDR1 DFQATT, CDR2 SNEGSKA (reference sequence).